This is a list of T cell receptor beta chains from one sample in a study of blood T cell repertoires in COVID-19. Produced via immunoSEQ multiplex PCR; TCRdb's table is partial and in-frame only. The sample includes around 300,000 clones, roughly 90% seen only once; the top ten take less than 2%. Sequencing was performed on PBMCs or T cells enriched from blood (not recorded which). The receptors shown here come from a woman in her 40s who had recovered from COVID-19. Each CDR3 is given without its conserved first and last residue. The order of the fields is V gene, D gene, CDR3 protein. A D gene is named only where the DNA matches it firmly.

V gene: TRBV7-9; D gene: TRBD1; CDR3 protein: ASSLGTGRMGNQPQH
V gene: TRBV27; D gene: -; CDR3 protein: ASSSLRQAPSNVLT
V gene: TRBV2; D gene: -; CDR3 protein: ASSVGVDEQF
V gene: TRBV21-1; D gene: -; CDR3 protein: ASSTLGAGEGNEQF
V gene: TRBV4-2; D gene: -; CDR3 protein: ASSPDRGNQPQH
V gene: TRBV30; D gene: TRBD2; CDR3 protein: AWSSASGGDEQF
V gene: TRBV27; D gene: TRBD1; CDR3 protein: ASTPTDRVRGEQY
V gene: TRBV10-3; D gene: -; CDR3 protein: AISESGGSYNEQF
V gene: TRBV23-1; D gene: -; CDR3 protein: ASRSPGHLTEAF
V gene: TRBV30; D gene: -; CDR3 protein: AWSVSPWNTEAF
V gene: TRBV5-1; D gene: -; CDR3 protein: ASSLYVDLNTEAF
V gene: TRBV21-1; D gene: -; CDR3 protein: AAEDRGPYSNQPQH
V gene: TRBV30; D gene: -; CDR3 protein: AWSTNIGQTEAF
V gene: TRBV7-2; D gene: -; CDR3 protein: ASSPTRGQNTEAF
V gene: TRBV7-8; D gene: -; CDR3 protein: ASSLVGDRPQH
V gene: TRBV14; D gene: TRBD2; CDR3 protein: ASSRLAGVEQF
V gene: TRBV6-1; D gene: TRBD1; CDR3 protein: ASSEAPGQGYEQY
V gene: TRBV5-1; D gene: TRBD1; CDR3 protein: ASSLQGGSEQPQH
V gene: TRBV29-1; D gene: TRBD2; CDR3 protein: SVEGLADEQF
V gene: TRBV28; D gene: -; CDR3 protein: ASSLTVAGVTEAF
V gene: TRBV19; D gene: TRBD1; CDR3 protein: ASDRGLFTEAF
V gene: TRBV5-1; D gene: TRBD1; CDR3 protein: ASRRSTDRDSGNTIY
V gene: TRBV28; D gene: TRBD2; CDR3 protein: ASSSGGRARPNEQF
V gene: TRBV27; D gene: TRBD2; CDR3 protein: ASSFTSGRAGETQY
V gene: TRBV9; D gene: -; CDR3 protein: ASSVNVQLTDTQY
V gene: TRBV29-1; D gene: TRBD1; CDR3 protein: SVEGAQGGVGTEAF
V gene: TRBV12-3/TRBV12-4; D gene: -; CDR3 protein: ASSRDKNNEQF
V gene: TRBV5-1; D gene: TRBD2; CDR3 protein: ASSLVLAGSLNEQF
V gene: TRBV18; D gene: -; CDR3 protein: ASSPTALDTEAF
V gene: TRBV18; D gene: -; CDR3 protein: ASSPPSGYEQY
V gene: TRBV2; D gene: -; CDR3 protein: ASRHQEAANYGYT
V gene: TRBV27; D gene: -; CDR3 protein: ASSPDRLNTEAF
V gene: TRBV5-5; D gene: -; CDR3 protein: ASSFSSVDEQF
V gene: TRBV2; D gene: -; CDR3 protein: ASSSGSYTEAF
V gene: TRBV5-1; D gene: -; CDR3 protein: ASSSSGLDRNEQF
V gene: TRBV4-2; D gene: TRBD1; CDR3 protein: ASSPPGQGWETQY
V gene: TRBV4-2; D gene: TRBD2; CDR3 protein: ASSQETSVSTDTQY
V gene: TRBV6-5; D gene: -; CDR3 protein: ASSPLALNEQF
V gene: TRBV6-5; D gene: -; CDR3 protein: ASSLGRINYGYT
V gene: TRBV7-2; D gene: -; CDR3 protein: ASSFGQGGKGNTIY